The 20 T cell receptor beta chains reported below all come from one sample, sequenced in a study of blood T cells in healthy people across ages. PCR was performed a second time for about 7 to 12 cycles using a sample-barcoded 5' primer and a J-beta primer mix. TCRdb reanalysed the 5' RACE reads using MiXCR and keeps one entry per CDR3 protein. The sample lists roughly 720,000 distinct CDR3 sequences; about 53% were seen once. The sample taken for sequencing was blood. The receptors shown here come from a man older than 75 in good health.

CDR3 in amino acids: CASSRTGNYEQFF. CDR3 coding DNA: TGTGCCAGCAGCCGGACAGGGAATTATGAGCAGTTCTTC. The chain has TRBV14 and TRBJ2-1; 8 bases are a match to TRBD1. Losses at the gene ends were 4 bases for V and 8 bases for J; bases not matched to a gene: 4. CDR1 and CDR2 from the germline V gene are SGHDN and FVKESK. This CDR3 is 13 amino acids long.

This rearrangement joins TRBV24-1 to TRBJ2-3; D ambiguous. This CDR3 is built from 14 residues. V was cut by 4 bases and J by 8 bases, with 15 bases left in between. The germline V gene has CDR1 KGHDR and CDR2 SFDVKD. This CDR3 is CATSDPLRTGTQYF. The CDR3 DNA sequence: TGTGCCACCAGTGACCCTCTGAGGACCGGTACGCAGTATTTT.

This chain uses TRBV12-3 or TRBV12-4 with TRBJ2-1; 9 nucleotides align to TRBD1. V shed 2 bases, J shed 9 bases, and the junction held 2 bases outside the gene matches. The CDR3 length is 13 residues. CDR3 region: CASSLRTGAEQFF. DNA for the CDR3: TGTGCCAGCAGTTTAAGGACAGGGGCTGAGCAGTTCTTC.

The V call is TRBV20-1, the J call TRBJ2-1; D is ambiguous. Germline loops: CDR1 DFQATT, CDR2 SNEGSKA (reference sequence). The CDR3 loop spans 11 amino acids. Trimming cost V 1 base and J 8 bases, with 6 bases left between them. Here the CDR3 reads CSARAHDEQFF. The CDR3 region has the DNA TGCAGTGCTAGAGCCCACGATGAGCAGTTCTTC.

The CDR3 DNA follows: TGTGCCAGCAGCTCGAAGCTAAACACTGAAGCTTTCTTT. Its protein product is CASSSKLNTEAFF. The rearrangement links TRBV3-1 to TRBJ1-1; D uncertain. Trimming took off 5 bases at V and 2 bases at J, with 9 bases between the two ends. The germline gives CDR1 LGHDT, CDR2 YNNKEL (reference sequence). The CDR3 is 13 amino acids.

J is TRBJ2-4 and V is TRBV11-2; D ambiguous. The DNA end is more similar to TRBJ2-5, so the J call may be wrong. The CDR3 loop spans 14 amino acids. Per germline, CDR1 SGHAT and CDR2 FQNNGV. Here the CDR3 DNA reads TGTGCCAGCAGCTTCCTGCGTTCATTCGGGACCCAGTACTTC. As protein: CASSFLRSFGTQYF.

The chain is built from TRBV7-2 and TRBJ2-7; 11 bases align to TRBD2. The CDR3 length is 18 residues. V lost 5 bases to trimming and J lost 2 bases; unmatched junction nucleotides: 14. Germline-derived CDR1 and CDR2 are SGHTA and FQGNSA. The CDR3 DNA reads TGTGCCAGCAGCCCCGGGGTAGCGGGGGGGGCACGACCCTACGAGCAGTACTTC. Encoded protein: CASSPGVAGGARPYEQYF.

The rearrangement uses TRBV11-2 and TRBJ2-7, with 16 bases lining up with TRBD2. The V gene end was trimmed by 4 bases and the J gene end by 3 bases; junction bases not matched to a gene: 9. CDR1 and CDR2 (germline): SGHAT, FQNNGV. This CDR3 has 18 residues. CDR3 coding DNA: TGTGCCAGCAGCTCGGGGGGGACTAGCGGGAGGGCCCTCTACGAGCAGTACTTC. Protein sequence: CASSSGGTSGRALYEQYF.

The chain joins TRBV18 to TRBJ1-2; 8 bases are shared with TRBD1. CDR1 is KGHSH, CDR2 LQKENI, per germline. CDR3 length: 16 residues. After removal of 4 bases from V and 4 bases from J, the junction contained 11 bases not matched to a gene. The CDR3: CASSLNAPGGGYGYTF. The CDR3 nucleotides are TGTGCCAGCTCACTTAACGCGCCAGGGGGCGGCTATGGCTACACCTTC. Combining the CDR3 with reference TRBV18 and TRBJ1-2 gives the whole variable domain NAGVMQNPRHLVRRRGQEARLRCSPMKGHSHVYWYRQLPEEGLKFMVYLQKENIIDESGMPKERFSAEFPKEGPSILRIQQVVRGDSAAYFCASSLNAPGGGYGYTFGSGTRLTVV.

The table lists this clonotype with a few counts. The J gene is TRBJ2-4, the V gene TRBV29-1; 7 bases align to TRBD2. From germline, CDR1 is SQVTM and CDR2 ANQGSEA. This CDR3 has 12 amino acids. V dropped 8 bases and J dropped 6; count of bases not matched to a gene: 7. The CDR3 DNA reads TGCAGCACGACAAGGGAGGGAAACATTCAGTACTTC. It translates to CSTTREGNIQYF.

The V call is TRBV12-3 or TRBV12-4, the J call TRBJ2-2; TRBD2 aligns across 7 bases. This CDR3 is built from 15 residues. Trimming at V came to 5 bases and at J to 1 base, leaving 4 bases not matched to a gene. DNA of the CDR3: TGTGCCAGCAGTCGGGGGGTATTGAACACCGGGGAGCTGTTTTTT. This codes for CASSRGVLNTGELFF.

This clonotype was seen repeatedly, ten times or more. The V and J genes are TRBV5-1 and TRBJ2-7, with TRBD2 identical over 10 bases. V lost 3 bases, J lost 7 bases, and 4 bases stayed unmatched. The CDR3 length is 13 residues. CDR1 SGHRS and CDR2 YFSETQ come from the germline V gene. The CDR3 protein is CASSSGLAREQYF. The DNA for the CDR3 is TGCGCCAGCAGCTCGGGACTAGCGAGGGAGCAGTACTTC.

This clonotype has only a few counts. The V and J genes are TRBV6-2 or TRBV6-3 and TRBJ1-2; 8 bases line up with TRBD1. Germline V lookup: CDR1 MNHEY, CDR2 SVGEGT. This CDR3 has 13 residues. The trim removed 6 bases at V and 6 bases at J, leaving 6 bases unmatched. CDR3 coding DNA: TGTGCCAGCAGACCGGACAGGGAGGATGGCTACACCTTC. Translating gives CASRPDREDGYTF.

The chain carries TRBV5-1 and TRBJ2-7; D is unresolved. The germline gives CDR1 SGHRS, CDR2 YFSETQ. The CDR3 has 12 amino acids. V was pared by 3 bases and J by 6 bases, with 10 bases between. CDR3 protein: CASSWGNTEQYF. CDR3 DNA sequence: TGCGCCAGCAGCTGGGGAAATACCGAGCAGTACTTC.

This clonotype showed up just a few times. The rearrangement uses TRBV7-2 and TRBJ1-2; TRBD1 agrees at 7 bases. Losses at the gene ends were 1 base for V and 2 bases for J; bases not matched to a gene: 1. Germline V lookup: CDR1 SGHTA, CDR2 FQGNSA. The CDR3 consists of 14 residues. The CDR3 loop reads CASSLETGNYGYTF. The CDR3 DNA is TGTGCCAGCAGCTTAGAGACAGGGAACTATGGCTACACCTTC.

This chain joins TRBV9 and TRBJ2-3; TRBD2 agrees at 7 bases. Germline lookup yields CDR1 SGDLS and CDR2 YYNGEE. V gave up 0 bases and J gave up 1 base; unmatched junction bases: 5. The CDR3 extends over 16 amino acids. DNA for the CDR3: TGTGCCAGCAGCGTAGATATCAGCGGGGGCACAGATACGCAGTATTTT. Amino acids: CASSVDISGGTDTQYF. The full variable domain, in which reference TRBV9 and TRBJ2-3 provide the parts outside the CDR3, is DSGVTQTPKHLITATGQRVTLRCSPRSGDLSVYWYQQSLDQGLQFLIQYYNGEERAKGNILERFSAQQFPDLHSELNLSSLELGDSALYFCASSVDISGGTDTQYFGPGTRLTVL.

V is TRBV29-1 and J is TRBJ1-1; TRBD1 might be the D (5 bases). Per the germline V gene, CDR1 is SQVTM and CDR2 is ANQGSEA. This CDR3 comprises 13 residues. V lost 6 bases and J lost 5, with 16 bases in between. The CDR3 here is CSVDEGGGTEAFF. DNA for the CDR3: TGCAGCGTGGACGAAGGTGGGGGAACTGAAGCTTTCTTT.

V is TRBV5-1 and J is TRBJ2-1, with D tentatively TRBD1 (6 bases). The ends were cut back, 7 bases at V and 9 bases at J, with 11 bases in the middle. Looked up from germline, CDR1 is SGHRS and CDR2 is YFSETQ. This CDR3 is 11 amino acids long. The CDR3 DNA reads TGCGCCAGCGCCCAGGGGATTGAGCAGTTCTTC. Translating it yields CASAQGIEQFF. The full variable domain, its missing parts supplied by reference TRBV5-1 and TRBJ2-1, is KAGVTQTPRYLIKTRGQQVTLSCSPISGHRSVSWYQQTPGQGLQFLFEYFSETQRNKGNFPGRFSGRQFSNSRSEMNVSTLELGDSALYLCASAQGIEQFFGPGTRLTVL.

This sequence joins TRBV7-9 and TRBJ2-6, with 8 bases lining up with TRBD1. Germline CDR1 reads SEHNR; CDR2 reads FQNEAQ (reference sequence). The CDR3 totals 17 residues. The V and J ends lost 2 bases and 4 bases, in that order; junction bases with no gene match: 7. The CDR3 coding sequence is TGTGCCAGCAGCTTAATTCAGGGGGCGGGAGGGGCCAACGTCCTGACTTTC. Its protein product is CASSLIQGAGGANVLTF.

The chain combines TRBV18 with TRBJ2-5; 9 bases match TRBD1. Unmatched junction bases numbered 10, after V lost 3 bases and J lost 5 bases. Germline loops: CDR1 KGHSH, CDR2 LQKENI. CDR3 length: 16 amino acids. In DNA form, the CDR3 reads TGTGCCAGCTCACCGATGAGGACAGGGGTTGTGGAGACCCAGTACTTC. This encodes CASSPMRTGVVETQYF. The variable domain in full, with the rest retrieved from reference TRBV18 and TRBJ2-5, is NAGVMQNPRHLVRRRGQEARLRCSPMKGHSHVYWYRQLPEEGLKFMVYLQKENIIDESGMPKERFSAEFPKEGPSILRIQQVVRGDSAAYFCASSPMRTGVVETQYFGPGTRLLVL.